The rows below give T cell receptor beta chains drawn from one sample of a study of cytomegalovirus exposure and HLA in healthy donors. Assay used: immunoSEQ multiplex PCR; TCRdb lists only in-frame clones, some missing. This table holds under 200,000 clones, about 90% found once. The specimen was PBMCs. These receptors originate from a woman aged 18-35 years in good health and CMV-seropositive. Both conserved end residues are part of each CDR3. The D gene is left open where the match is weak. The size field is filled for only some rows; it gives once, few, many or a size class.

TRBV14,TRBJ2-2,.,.,CASSRQHRVEAGELFF,TGTGCCAGCAGCCGGCAGCACAGGGTAGAGGCCGGGGAGCTGTTTTTT
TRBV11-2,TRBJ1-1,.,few,CASSTTVNTEAFF,TGTGCCAGCAGCACGACAGTTAACACTGAAGCTTTCTTT
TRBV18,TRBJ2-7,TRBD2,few,CASSPGTTSYEQYF,TGTGCCAGCTCACCAGGGACTACCTCCTACGAGCAGTACTTC
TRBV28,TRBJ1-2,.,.,CASSTGFSGYTF,TGTGCCAGCAGTACAGGGTTTTCTGGCTACACCTTC
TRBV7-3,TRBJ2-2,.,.,CASSLTSGAGELFF,TGTGCCAGCAGCTTAACGTCGGGGGCCGGGGAGCTGTTTTTT
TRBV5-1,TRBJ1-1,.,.,CASSLAGVTEAFF,TGCGCCAGCAGCTTGGCGGGGGTAACTGAAGCTTTCTTT
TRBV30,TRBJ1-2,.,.,CAWSVGGLSYGYTF,TGTGCCTGGAGTGTAGGTGGGCTAAGCTATGGCTACACCTTC
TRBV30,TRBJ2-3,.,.,CAWSVTGGRTDTQYF,TGTGCCTGGAGTGTCACTGGAGGGAGGACAGATACGCAGTATTTT
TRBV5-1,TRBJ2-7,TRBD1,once,CASSLRGTGGEQYF,TGCGCCAGCAGCTTGAGGGGGACAGGGGGAGAGCAGTACTTC
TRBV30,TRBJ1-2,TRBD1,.,CACDRGPNYGYTF,TGTGCCTGCGACAGGGGACCTAACTATGGCTACACCTTC
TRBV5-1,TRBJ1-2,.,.,CASSLAVNYGYTF,TGCGCCAGCAGCTTGGCAGTTAACTATGGCTACACCTTC
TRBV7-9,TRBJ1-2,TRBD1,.,CASSAPTGYLNGYTF,TGTGCCAGCAGCGCGCCGACAGGGTATCTCAATGGCTACACCTTC
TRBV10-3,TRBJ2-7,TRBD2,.,CAISESGGDSGPEQYF,TGTGCCATCAGTGAGTCGGGGGGGGACTCAGGCCCCGAGCAGTACTTC
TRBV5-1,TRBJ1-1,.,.,CASSIDRSGTEAFF,TGCGCCAGCAGCATCGACAGAAGTGGGACTGAAGCTTTCTTT
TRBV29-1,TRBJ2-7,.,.,CSVLQSYEQYF,TGCAGCGTTTTACAGTCCTACGAGCAGTACTTC
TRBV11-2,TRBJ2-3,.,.,CASSLATGARSDTQYF,TGTGCCAGCAGCTTAGCCACAGGAGCTCGATCAGATACGCAGTATTTT
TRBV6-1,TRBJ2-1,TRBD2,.,CASPSSGGAHNEQFF,TGTGCCAGCCCCTCGAGCGGGGGGGCTCACAATGAGCAGTTCTTC
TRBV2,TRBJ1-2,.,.,CASSLLQGNYGYTF,TGTGCCAGCAGCCTTCTGCAGGGTAACTATGGCTACACCTTC